The T cell receptor (beta chain) described here comes from a study of PD-L1 blockade in urothelial cancer. Study at large: About 85% of the roughly 30 patients comprised males who had bladder-origin urothelial cancer. Blood samples had a median of 141,255 T cells, approximately 83,000 unique TCRs, and clonality about 0.074. Whole-study findings and limits: Blood TCR clonality below the median before treatment was a predictor of better survival.

Data came from immunoSEQ multiplex PCR; TCRdb stores just in-frame clones and leaves some out. The profile covers 90,000 or so clones, with 85% to 90% appearing a single time and under 2% taken by the ten largest. Time point: pretreatment peripheral blood. Metastatic or locally advanced urothelial carcinoma was present in the patients. Trimming stripped 5 bases from V and 1 base from J, with 13 bases between. The CDR3 totals 15 residues. Germline assignment: CDR1 SGHNT and CDR2 YENEEA. This clone turned up a few times. As yet, its antigen is unknown. This material consisted of PBMCs, taken around atezolizumab (anti-PD-L1) treatment. This sequence originates from a man aged 60-69 years with urothelial cancer. This chain uses TRBV11-3 with TRBJ2-3; D may be TRBD2 (6 bases). CDR3 sequence: CASSPRGTRTDTQYF. CDR3 nucleotides: TGTGCCAGCAGCCCCCGGGGGACCCGCACAGATACGCAGTATTTT.